The rows below give T cell receptor beta chains drawn from one sample of a study of blood T cell repertoires in COVID-19. The assay was immunoSEQ multiplex PCR, and TCRdb's table has in-frame clones only and misses some. Of roughly 200,000 clones listed, 85% to 90% are singletons. What was sequenced was PBMCs or T cells enriched from blood (not recorded which). The source is a middle-aged man who had recovered from COVID-19. CDR3s include the opening cysteine and the closing phenylalanine or tryptophan. A D gene is named only where the DNA matches it firmly. Size values are once, few and many counts, or a class for expanded clones, and some rows have none.

d_gene: .
v_gene: TRBV5-4
abundance: .
j_gene: TRBJ1-1
CDR3nt: TGTGCCAGCACACCGACAGCTAGTGGCACTGAAGCTTTCTTT
CDR3aa: CASTPTASGTEAFF

d_gene: .
v_gene: TRBV5-1
abundance: many
j_gene: TRBJ2-2
CDR3nt: TGCGCCAGCAGTCCCTCGGGAACCGGGGAGCTGTTTTTT
CDR3aa: CASSPSGTGELFF

d_gene: .
v_gene: TRBV2
abundance: .
j_gene: TRBJ2-7
CDR3nt: TGTGCCAGCAGTGCGGGACACTCCTACGAGCAGTACTTC
CDR3aa: CASSAGHSYEQYF

d_gene: TRBD2
v_gene: TRBV7-9
abundance: .
j_gene: TRBJ2-3
CDR3nt: TGTGCCAGCAGCTTATACGCTCCGGGGGGGCTATCAGATACGCAGTATTTT
CDR3aa: CASSLYAPGGLSDTQYF

d_gene: .
v_gene: TRBV11-2
abundance: .
j_gene: TRBJ2-5
CDR3nt: TGTGCCAGCAGCTTATCGAGAGGGAAGACCCAGTACTTC
CDR3aa: CASSLSRGKTQYF

d_gene: .
v_gene: TRBV9
abundance: once
j_gene: TRBJ2-2
CDR3nt: TGTGCCAGCAGCGTAGGTGCCAGAAACACCGGGGAGCTGTTTTTT
CDR3aa: CASSVGARNTGELFF

d_gene: TRBD2
v_gene: TRBV19
abundance: few
j_gene: TRBJ2-2
CDR3nt: TGTGCCAGCAGGCTAGCGGGAGTGGGAACCGGGGAGCTGTTTTTT
CDR3aa: CASRLAGVGTGELFF

d_gene: TRBD1
v_gene: TRBV7-3
abundance: .
j_gene: TRBJ2-1
CDR3nt: TGTGCCAGCAGCCGGGACAGCGGACTTCGGTTCTTC
CDR3aa: CASSRDSGLRFF

d_gene: .
v_gene: TRBV7-8
abundance: .
j_gene: TRBJ1-2
CDR3nt: TGTGCCAGCAGTTTGGGGGGGCTGGACGGCTACACCTTC
CDR3aa: CASSLGGLDGYTF

d_gene: TRBD2
v_gene: TRBV28
abundance: once
j_gene: TRBJ2-1
CDR3nt: TGTGCCAGCAGAATAACGGGACTAGCGGAATACAATGAGCAGTTCTTC
CDR3aa: CASRITGLAEYNEQFF

d_gene: .
v_gene: TRBV18
abundance: .
j_gene: TRBJ1-2
CDR3nt: TGTGCCAGCTCACCCGACCAGGACTATGGCTACACCTTC
CDR3aa: CASSPDQDYGYTF

d_gene: .
v_gene: TRBV19
abundance: .
j_gene: TRBJ1-2
CDR3nt: TGTGCCAGTAGTATCAGTGTGCTCGGGTCCTATGGCTACACCTTC
CDR3aa: CASSISVLGSYGYTF

d_gene: .
v_gene: TRBV15
abundance: once
j_gene: TRBJ2-1
CDR3nt: TGTGCCACCAGCAGAGAGCCGCGCTCCTACAATGAGCAGTTCTTC
CDR3aa: CATSREPRSYNEQFF

d_gene: .
v_gene: TRBV27
abundance: .
j_gene: TRBJ1-5
CDR3nt: TGTGCCAGCAGTTTAATACAGGGAAGGAATCAGCCCCAGCATTTT
CDR3aa: CASSLIQGRNQPQHF

d_gene: TRBD2
v_gene: TRBV20-1
abundance: .
j_gene: TRBJ2-3
CDR3nt: TGCAGTGCTAGTGTTAGCGGGAAGGTCACAGATACGCAGTATTTT
CDR3aa: CSASVSGKVTDTQYF

d_gene: .
v_gene: TRBV5-4
abundance: .
j_gene: TRBJ1-4
CDR3nt: TGTGCCAGCAGCTTGACACCTGGAGCAACTAATGAAAAACTGTTTTTT
CDR3aa: CASSLTPGATNEKLFF

d_gene: TRBD1
v_gene: TRBV11-2
abundance: .
j_gene: TRBJ1-6
CDR3nt: TGTGCCAGCAGCTTAGGGACAGGAAATTCACCCCTCCACTTT
CDR3aa: CASSLGTGNSPLHF

d_gene: .
v_gene: TRBV30
abundance: .
j_gene: TRBJ2-1
CDR3nt: TGTGCCTGGGCTGACAGCGCTAATGAGCAGTTCTTC
CDR3aa: CAWADSANEQFF

d_gene: .
v_gene: TRBV12-5
abundance: .
j_gene: TRBJ2-7
CDR3nt: TGTGCTAGTGGTTCCCTGAATGTGCTAGAGGCAGGGCAATACTTC
CDR3aa: CASGSLNVLEAGQYF

d_gene: .
v_gene: TRBV2
abundance: .
j_gene: TRBJ1-1
CDR3nt: TGTGCCAGCACCGAGATAGAGAACACTGAAGCTTTCTTT
CDR3aa: CASTEIENTEAFF

d_gene: TRBD2
v_gene: TRBV11-2
abundance: .
j_gene: TRBJ2-2
CDR3nt: TGTGCCAGCAGCTCGCAGCCTAGATCTAGCGGTTTGAACACCGGGGAGCTGTTTTTT
CDR3aa: CASSSQPRSSGLNTGELFF

d_gene: TRBD1
v_gene: TRBV7-9
abundance: once
j_gene: TRBJ1-2
CDR3nt: TGTGCCACACCCACGAGACAGGGAATAAACTTGGAAGGCTACACCTTC
CDR3aa: CATPTRQGINLEGYTF

d_gene: .
v_gene: TRBV21-1
abundance: .
j_gene: TRBJ2-5
CDR3nt: TGTGCCAGCAGCAGGCTTGGGACTAGCGGGCCTGGAGAGAGTGGACAAGAGACCCAGTACTTC
CDR3aa: CASSRLGTSGPGESGQETQYF

d_gene: TRBD2
v_gene: TRBV19
abundance: .
j_gene: TRBJ2-2
CDR3nt: TGTGCCAGCCGTAAACCCCCTGGCGGGAGGGGTGGCACCGGGGAGCTGTTTTTT
CDR3aa: CASRKPPGGRGGTGELFF

d_gene: .
v_gene: TRBV27
abundance: .
j_gene: TRBJ2-2
CDR3nt: TGTGCCAGCAGCCAACTAAGGAACACCGGGGAGCTGTTTTTT
CDR3aa: CASSQLRNTGELFF

d_gene: TRBD1
v_gene: TRBV10-3
abundance: .
j_gene: TRBJ1-5
CDR3nt: TGTGCCATCAGGGGGACAGGCAATCAGCCCCAGCATTTT
CDR3aa: CAIRGTGNQPQHF

d_gene: .
v_gene: TRBV28
abundance: once
j_gene: TRBJ1-3
CDR3nt: TGTGCCAGCAGTTTAACAGGGTTAGGAAACACCATATATTTT
CDR3aa: CASSLTGLGNTIYF

d_gene: TRBD2
v_gene: TRBV19
abundance: .
j_gene: TRBJ2-3
CDR3nt: TGTGCCAGTAGTGGGTTTGTCAGCGGGGGGTATCCAGATACGCAGTATTTT
CDR3aa: CASSGFVSGGYPDTQYF

d_gene: TRBD1
v_gene: TRBV3-1/TRBV3-2
abundance: .
j_gene: TRBJ1-2
CDR3nt: TGTGCCAGCAGCCAAACAGGGGGCTCAACTAACTATGGCTACACCTTC
CDR3aa: CASSQTGGSTNYGYTF

d_gene: .
v_gene: TRBV30
abundance: .
j_gene: TRBJ1-1
CDR3nt: TGTGCCTGGAGTCGTGAGCGAGCTTTCTTT
CDR3aa: CAWSRERAFF

d_gene: .
v_gene: TRBV27
abundance: .
j_gene: TRBJ1-2
CDR3nt: TGTGCCAGCAGAGACGACAGCAACTATGGCTACACCTTC
CDR3aa: CASRDDSNYGYTF

d_gene: TRBD1
v_gene: TRBV6-5
abundance: .
j_gene: TRBJ1-1
CDR3nt: TGTGCCAGCAGTCCGCGGGACAGGGAATCAGCTTTCTTT
CDR3aa: CASSPRDRESAFF

d_gene: TRBD1
v_gene: TRBV28
abundance: .
j_gene: TRBJ2-3
CDR3nt: TGTGCCAGCAGACTGGGACAGGGCACAGATACGCAGTATTTT
CDR3aa: CASRLGQGTDTQYF

d_gene: .
v_gene: TRBV6-5
abundance: once
j_gene: TRBJ2-7
CDR3nt: TGTGCCAGCAGAACAGGTGATCAAGAGCAGTACTTC
CDR3aa: CASRTGDQEQYF

d_gene: TRBD1
v_gene: TRBV11-2
abundance: .
j_gene: TRBJ2-3
CDR3nt: TGTGCCAGCAGTCCGGGACAGAGAAGCACAGATACGCAGTATTTT
CDR3aa: CASSPGQRSTDTQYF

d_gene: .
v_gene: TRBV30
abundance: .
j_gene: TRBJ1-5
CDR3nt: TGTGCCTGGAGTATAGGGGGATATAATCAGCCCCAGCATTTT
CDR3aa: CAWSIGGYNQPQHF

d_gene: .
v_gene: TRBV12-3/TRBV12-4
abundance: .
j_gene: TRBJ1-1
CDR3nt: TGTGCCAGCAGCCGGGGGATGAACACTGAAGCTTTCTTT
CDR3aa: CASSRGMNTEAFF

d_gene: .
v_gene: TRBV5-6
abundance: .
j_gene: TRBJ2-1
CDR3nt: TGTGCCAGCAGCCGGGACTTGAATTCCTACAATGAGCAGTTCTTC
CDR3aa: CASSRDLNSYNEQFF

d_gene: TRBD1
v_gene: TRBV7-2
abundance: .
j_gene: TRBJ1-6
CDR3nt: TGTGCCAGCAGCTTAGAGATACTGGGACAGGGGAATTCACCCCTCCACTTT
CDR3aa: CASSLEILGQGNSPLHF